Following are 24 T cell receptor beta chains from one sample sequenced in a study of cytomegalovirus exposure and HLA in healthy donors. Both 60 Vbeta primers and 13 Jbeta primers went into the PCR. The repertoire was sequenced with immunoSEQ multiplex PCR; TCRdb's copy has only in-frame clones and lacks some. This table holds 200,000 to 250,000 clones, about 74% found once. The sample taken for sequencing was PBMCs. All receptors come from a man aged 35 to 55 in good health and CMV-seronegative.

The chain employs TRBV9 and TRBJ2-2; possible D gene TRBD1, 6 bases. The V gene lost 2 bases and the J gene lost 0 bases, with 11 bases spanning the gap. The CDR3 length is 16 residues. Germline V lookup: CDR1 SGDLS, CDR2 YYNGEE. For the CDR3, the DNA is TGTGCCAGCAGCGTTTCAGGACAGCCGAACACCGGGGAGCTGTTTTTT. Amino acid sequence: CASSVSGQPNTGELFF.

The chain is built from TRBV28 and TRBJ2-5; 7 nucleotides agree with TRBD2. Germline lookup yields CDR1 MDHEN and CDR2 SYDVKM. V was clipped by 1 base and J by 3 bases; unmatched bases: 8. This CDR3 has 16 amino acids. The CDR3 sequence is CASSLFSASGKETQYF. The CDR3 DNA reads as TGTGCCAGCAGTTTATTCTCCGCTAGCGGTAAAGAGACCCAGTACTTC. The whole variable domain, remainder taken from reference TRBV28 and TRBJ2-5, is DVKVTQSSRYLVKRTGEKVFLECVQDMDHENMFWYRQDPGLGLRLIYFSYDVKMKEKGDIPEGYSVSREKKERFSLILESASTNQTSMYLCASSLFSASGKETQYFGPGTRLLVL.

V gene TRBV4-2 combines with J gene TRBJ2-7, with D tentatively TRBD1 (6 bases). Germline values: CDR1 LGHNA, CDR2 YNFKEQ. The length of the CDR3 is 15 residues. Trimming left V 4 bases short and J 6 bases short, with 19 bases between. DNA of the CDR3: TGTGCCAGCAGCCGCGCCCAAACCGACAGGCGCGAGCAGTACTTC. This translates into CASSRAQTDRREQYF.

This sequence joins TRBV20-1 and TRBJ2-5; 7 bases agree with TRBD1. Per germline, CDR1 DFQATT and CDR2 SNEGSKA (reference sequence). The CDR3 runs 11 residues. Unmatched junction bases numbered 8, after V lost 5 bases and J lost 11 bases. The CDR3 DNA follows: TGCAGTGCTTCCGACAGGGTCTCTCAGTACTTC. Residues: CSASDRVSQYF.

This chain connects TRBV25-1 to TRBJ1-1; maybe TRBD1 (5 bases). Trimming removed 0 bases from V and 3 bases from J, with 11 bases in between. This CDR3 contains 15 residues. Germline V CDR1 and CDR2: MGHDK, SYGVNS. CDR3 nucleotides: TGTGCCAGCAGTGAATACGGGGGGGGATACACTGAAGCTTTCTTT. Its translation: CASSEYGGGYTEAFF.

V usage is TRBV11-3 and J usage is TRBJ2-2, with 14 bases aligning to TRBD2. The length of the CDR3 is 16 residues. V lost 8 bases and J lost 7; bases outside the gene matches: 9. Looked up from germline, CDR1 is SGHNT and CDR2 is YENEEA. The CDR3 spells CASGPGLAGADGELFF. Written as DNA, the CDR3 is TGTGCCAGCGGCCCGGGACTAGCGGGAGCGGACGGGGAGCTGTTTTTT.

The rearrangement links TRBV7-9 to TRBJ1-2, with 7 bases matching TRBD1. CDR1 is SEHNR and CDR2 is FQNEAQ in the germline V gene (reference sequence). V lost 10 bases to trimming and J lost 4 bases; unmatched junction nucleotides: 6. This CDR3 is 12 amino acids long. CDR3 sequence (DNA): TGTGCCATCACAGACAGGGTCTATGGCTACACCTTC. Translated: CAITDRVYGYTF.

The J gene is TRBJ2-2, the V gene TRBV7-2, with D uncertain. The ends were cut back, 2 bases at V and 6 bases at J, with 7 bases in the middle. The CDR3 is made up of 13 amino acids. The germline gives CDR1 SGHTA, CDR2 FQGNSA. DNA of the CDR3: TGTGCCAGCAGCTTACGAGGATCCGGGGAGCTGTTTTTT. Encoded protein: CASSLRGSGELFF.

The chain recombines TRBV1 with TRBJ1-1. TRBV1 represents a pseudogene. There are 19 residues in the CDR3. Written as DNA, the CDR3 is TGCACCAGCAGCCCACGCGGGAGACAGGAAGGTTCTGGGGACACTGAAGCTTTCTTT. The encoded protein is CTSSPRGRQEGSGDTEAFF.

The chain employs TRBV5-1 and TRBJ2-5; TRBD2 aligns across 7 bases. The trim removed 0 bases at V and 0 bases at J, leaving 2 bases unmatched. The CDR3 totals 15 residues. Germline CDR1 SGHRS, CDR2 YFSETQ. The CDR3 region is CASSLVAGNQETQYF. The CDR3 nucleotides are TGCGCCAGCAGCTTGGTAGCGGGTAACCAAGAGACCCAGTACTTC.

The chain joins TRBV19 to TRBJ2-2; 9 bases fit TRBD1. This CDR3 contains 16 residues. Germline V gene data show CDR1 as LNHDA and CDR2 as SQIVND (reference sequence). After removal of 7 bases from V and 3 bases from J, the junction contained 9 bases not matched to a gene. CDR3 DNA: TGTGCCAGTACCCCCCCGGGACAGGGTTACACCGGGGAGCTGTTTTTT. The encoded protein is CASTPPGQGYTGELFF.

The DNA of the CDR3 is TGTGCCAGCAGTGGACAGGGGCATTCACCCCTCCACTTT. This sequence encodes CASSGQGHSPLHF. The rearrangement joins TRBV2 to TRBJ1-6; 8 bases match TRBD1. Germline loops: CDR1 SNHLY, CDR2 FYNNEI. Trimming cost V 4 bases and J 8 bases; bases outside gene matches: 1. This CDR3 has 13 residues.

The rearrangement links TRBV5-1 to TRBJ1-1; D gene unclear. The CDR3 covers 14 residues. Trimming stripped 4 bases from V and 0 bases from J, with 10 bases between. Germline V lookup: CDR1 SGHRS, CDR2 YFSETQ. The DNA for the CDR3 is TGCGCCAGCAGCACCCAAACAGTGAACACTGAAGCTTTCTTT. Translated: CASSTQTVNTEAFF.

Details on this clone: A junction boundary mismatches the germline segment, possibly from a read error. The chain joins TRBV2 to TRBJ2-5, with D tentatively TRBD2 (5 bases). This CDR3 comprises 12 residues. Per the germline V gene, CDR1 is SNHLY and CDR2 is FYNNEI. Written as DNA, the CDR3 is TGTGCCAGCACCCCCTATCCCCCGGACTTGGACTTC. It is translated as CASTPYPPDLDF.

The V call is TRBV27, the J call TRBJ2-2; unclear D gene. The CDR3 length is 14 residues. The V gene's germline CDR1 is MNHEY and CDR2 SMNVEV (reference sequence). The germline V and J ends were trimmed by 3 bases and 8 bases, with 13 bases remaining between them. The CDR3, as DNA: TGTGCCAGCAGTTTGTGGGCCCCCTCGGGGGAGCTGTTTTTT. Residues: CASSLWAPSGELFF.

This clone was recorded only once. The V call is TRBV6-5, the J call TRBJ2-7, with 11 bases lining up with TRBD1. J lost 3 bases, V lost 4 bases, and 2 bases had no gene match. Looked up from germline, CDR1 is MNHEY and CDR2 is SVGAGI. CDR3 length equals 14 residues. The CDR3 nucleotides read TGTGCCAGCAGTTCGGGACAGGGGGTCTACGAGCAGTACTTC. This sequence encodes CASSSGQGVYEQYF.

The CDR3 DNA reads TGCACCAGCAGCCCGGGACAGCGGTACACCGGGGAGCTGTTTTTT. The encoded protein is CTSSPGQRYTGELFF. The V and J genes are TRBV1 and TRBJ2-2; the table's TRBD1 call for D was not verified on the DNA. TRBV1 is classified as a pseudogene. This CDR3 contains 15 residues.

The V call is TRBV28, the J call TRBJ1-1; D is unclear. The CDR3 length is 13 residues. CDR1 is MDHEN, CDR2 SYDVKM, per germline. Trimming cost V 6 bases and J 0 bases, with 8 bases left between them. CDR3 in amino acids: CASRSPMNTEAFF. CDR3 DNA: TGTGCCAGCAGATCTCCTATGAACACTGAAGCTTTCTTT.

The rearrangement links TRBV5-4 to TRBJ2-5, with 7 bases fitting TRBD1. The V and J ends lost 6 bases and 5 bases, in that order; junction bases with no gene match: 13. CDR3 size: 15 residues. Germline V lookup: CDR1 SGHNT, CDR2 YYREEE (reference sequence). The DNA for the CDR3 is TGTGCCAGCAAAATAGAGGGGGCTGCCCCGGAGACCCAGTACTTC. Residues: CASKIEGAAPETQYF. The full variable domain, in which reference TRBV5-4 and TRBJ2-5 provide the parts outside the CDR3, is ETGVTQSPTHLIKTRGQQVTLRCSSQSGHNTVSWYQQALGQGPQFIFQYYREEENGRGNFPPRFSGLQFPNYSSELNVNALELDDSALYLCASKIEGAAPETQYFGPGTRLLVL.

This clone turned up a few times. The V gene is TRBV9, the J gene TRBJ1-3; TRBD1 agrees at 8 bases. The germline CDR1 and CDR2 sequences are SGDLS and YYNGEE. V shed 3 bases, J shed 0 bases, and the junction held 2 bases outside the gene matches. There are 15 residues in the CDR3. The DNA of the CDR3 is TGTGCCAGCAGCGCCGGACAGGGCTCTGGAAACACCATATATTTT. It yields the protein CASSAGQGSGNTIYF.

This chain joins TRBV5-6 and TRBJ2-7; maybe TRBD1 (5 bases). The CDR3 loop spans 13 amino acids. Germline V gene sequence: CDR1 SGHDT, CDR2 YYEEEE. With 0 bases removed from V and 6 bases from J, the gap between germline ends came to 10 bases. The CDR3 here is CASSLEGLGEQYF. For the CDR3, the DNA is TGTGCCAGCAGCTTGGAGGGGTTGGGCGAGCAGTACTTC.

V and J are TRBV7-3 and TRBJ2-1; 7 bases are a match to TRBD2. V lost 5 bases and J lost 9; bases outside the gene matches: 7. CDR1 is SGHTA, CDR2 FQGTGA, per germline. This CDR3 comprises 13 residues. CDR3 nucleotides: TGTGCCAGCAGCCTTAAACGGGAGGTTGAGCAGTTCTTC. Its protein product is CASSLKREVEQFF.

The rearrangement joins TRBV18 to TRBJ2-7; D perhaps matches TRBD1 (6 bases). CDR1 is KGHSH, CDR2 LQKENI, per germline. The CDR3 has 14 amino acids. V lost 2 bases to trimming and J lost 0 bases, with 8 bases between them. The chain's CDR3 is CASSPGDISYEQYF. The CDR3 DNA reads TGTGCCAGCTCACCAGGGGACATCTCCTACGAGCAGTACTTC.

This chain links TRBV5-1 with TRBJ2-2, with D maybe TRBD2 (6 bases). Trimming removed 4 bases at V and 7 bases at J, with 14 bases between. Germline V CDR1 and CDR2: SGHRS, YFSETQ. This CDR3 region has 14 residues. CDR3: CASSRRAEIGELFF. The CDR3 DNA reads TGCGCCAGCAGCCGGAGGGCCGAAATCGGGGAGCTGTTTTTT.